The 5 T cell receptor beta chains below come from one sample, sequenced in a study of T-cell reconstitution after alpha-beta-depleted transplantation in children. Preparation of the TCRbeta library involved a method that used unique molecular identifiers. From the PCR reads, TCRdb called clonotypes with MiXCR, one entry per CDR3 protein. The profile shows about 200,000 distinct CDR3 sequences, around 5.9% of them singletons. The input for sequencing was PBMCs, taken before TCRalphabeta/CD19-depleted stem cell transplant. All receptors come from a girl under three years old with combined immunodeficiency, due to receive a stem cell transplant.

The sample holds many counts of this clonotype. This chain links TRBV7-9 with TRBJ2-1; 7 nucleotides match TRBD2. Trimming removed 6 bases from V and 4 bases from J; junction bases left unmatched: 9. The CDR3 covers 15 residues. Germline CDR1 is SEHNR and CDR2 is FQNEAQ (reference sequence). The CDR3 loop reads CASRQVAGEYNEQFF. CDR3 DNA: TGTGCCAGCAGACAGGTAGCGGGTGAATACAATGAGCAGTTCTTC.

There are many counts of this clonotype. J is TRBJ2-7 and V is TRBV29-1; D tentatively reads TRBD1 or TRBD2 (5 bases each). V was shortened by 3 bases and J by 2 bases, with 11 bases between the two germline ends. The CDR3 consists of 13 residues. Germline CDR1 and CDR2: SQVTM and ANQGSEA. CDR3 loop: CSVEGDATYEQYF. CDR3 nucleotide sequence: TGCAGCGTTGAGGGGGACGCCACCTACGAGCAGTACTTC.

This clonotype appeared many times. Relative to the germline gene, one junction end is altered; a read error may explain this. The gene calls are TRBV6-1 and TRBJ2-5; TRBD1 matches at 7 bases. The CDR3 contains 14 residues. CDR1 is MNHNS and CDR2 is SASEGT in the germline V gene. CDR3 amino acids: CASSEEDRLETQYF. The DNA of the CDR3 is TGTGCCAGCAGCGAAGAGGACAGGTTGGAGACCCAGTACTTC.

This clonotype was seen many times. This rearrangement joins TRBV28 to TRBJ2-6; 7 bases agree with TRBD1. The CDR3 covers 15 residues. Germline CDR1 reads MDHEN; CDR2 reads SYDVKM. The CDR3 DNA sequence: TGTGTGTTTGACAGGGTGCTCTCTGGGGCCAACGTCCTGACTTTC. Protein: CVFDRVLSGANVLTF.

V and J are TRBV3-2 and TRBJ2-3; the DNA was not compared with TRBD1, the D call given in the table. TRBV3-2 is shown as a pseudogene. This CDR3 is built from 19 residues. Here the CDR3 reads CASSVRGQVVFGSPDTQYF. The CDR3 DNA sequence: TGTGCCAGCAGCGTCCGAGGACAGGTCGTTTTCGGGAGCCCAGATACGCAGTATTTT.